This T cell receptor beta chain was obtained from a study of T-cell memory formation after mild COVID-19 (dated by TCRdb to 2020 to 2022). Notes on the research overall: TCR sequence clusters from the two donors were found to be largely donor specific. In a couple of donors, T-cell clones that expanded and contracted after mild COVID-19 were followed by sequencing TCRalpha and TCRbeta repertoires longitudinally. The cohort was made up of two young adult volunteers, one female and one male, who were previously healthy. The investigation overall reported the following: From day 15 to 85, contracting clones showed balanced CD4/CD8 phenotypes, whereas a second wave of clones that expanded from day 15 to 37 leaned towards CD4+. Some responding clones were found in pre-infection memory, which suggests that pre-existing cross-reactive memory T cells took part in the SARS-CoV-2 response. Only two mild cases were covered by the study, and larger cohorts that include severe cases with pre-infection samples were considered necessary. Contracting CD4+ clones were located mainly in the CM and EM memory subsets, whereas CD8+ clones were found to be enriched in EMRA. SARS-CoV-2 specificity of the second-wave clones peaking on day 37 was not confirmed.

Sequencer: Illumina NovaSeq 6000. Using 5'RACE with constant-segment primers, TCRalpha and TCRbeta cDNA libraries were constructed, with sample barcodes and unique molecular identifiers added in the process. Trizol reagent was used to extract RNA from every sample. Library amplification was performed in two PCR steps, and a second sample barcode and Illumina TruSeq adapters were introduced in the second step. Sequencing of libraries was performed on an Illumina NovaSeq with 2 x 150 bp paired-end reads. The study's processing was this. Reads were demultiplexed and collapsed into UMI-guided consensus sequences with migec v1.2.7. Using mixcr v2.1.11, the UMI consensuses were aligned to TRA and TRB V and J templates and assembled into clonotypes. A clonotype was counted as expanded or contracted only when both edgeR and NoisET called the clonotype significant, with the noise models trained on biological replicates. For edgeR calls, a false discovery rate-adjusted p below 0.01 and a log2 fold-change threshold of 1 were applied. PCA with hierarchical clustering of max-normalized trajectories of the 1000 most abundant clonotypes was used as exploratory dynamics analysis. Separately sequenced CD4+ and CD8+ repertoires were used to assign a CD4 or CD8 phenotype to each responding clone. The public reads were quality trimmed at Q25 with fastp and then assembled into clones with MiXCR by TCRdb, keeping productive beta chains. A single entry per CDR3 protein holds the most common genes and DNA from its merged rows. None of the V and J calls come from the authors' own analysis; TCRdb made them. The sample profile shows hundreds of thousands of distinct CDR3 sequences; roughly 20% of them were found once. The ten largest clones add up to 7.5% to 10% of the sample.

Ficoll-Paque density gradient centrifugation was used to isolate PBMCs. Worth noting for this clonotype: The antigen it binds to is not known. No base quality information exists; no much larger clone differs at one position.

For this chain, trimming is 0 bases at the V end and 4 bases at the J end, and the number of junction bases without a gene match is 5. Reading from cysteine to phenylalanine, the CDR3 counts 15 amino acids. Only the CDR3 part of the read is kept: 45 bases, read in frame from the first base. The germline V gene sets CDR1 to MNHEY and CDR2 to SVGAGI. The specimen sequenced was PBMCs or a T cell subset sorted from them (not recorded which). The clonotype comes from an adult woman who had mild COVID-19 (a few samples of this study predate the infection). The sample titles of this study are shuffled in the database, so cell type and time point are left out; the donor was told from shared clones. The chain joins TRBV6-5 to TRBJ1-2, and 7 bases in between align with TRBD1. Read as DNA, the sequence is TGTGCCAGCAGTTACTCGAACAGGGGTGCCTATGGCTACACCTTC. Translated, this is CASSYSNRGAYGYTF.